One and the same sample provided the 28 T cell receptor beta chains below, sequenced in a study of cytomegalovirus exposure and HLA in healthy donors. Researchers ran the PCR with 60 Vbeta and 13 Jbeta primers. TCRdb's table, derived via immunoSEQ multiplex PCR, lists solely in-frame clones and lacks some. The sample data list 95,000 to 110,000 clones. Specimen: PBMCs. The receptors originated from a man in his forties in good health and CMV-seronegative.

The V call is TRBV27, the J call TRBJ1-2; D is possibly TRBD1 (6 bases). The germline V gene encodes CDR1 MNHEY and CDR2 SMNVEV (reference sequence). Trimming took off 6 bases at V and 5 bases at J, with 16 bases between the two ends. The CDR3 contains 14 residues. The CDR3 spells CASRRTQGVYGYTF. For the CDR3, the DNA is TGTGCCAGCAGACGTACACAGGGAGTATATGGCTACACCTTC.

In DNA, the CDR3 is TGTGCCAGCAGCCGGAGAGCGGGAGTTGGAGATACGCAGTATTTT. Translation gives CASSRRAGVGDTQYF. The chain has TRBV7-6 and TRBJ2-3; the match to TRBD2 covers 8 bases. The junction had 9 bases not matched to a gene; V was cut back by 5 bases and J by 5 bases. The CDR3 runs to 15 residues. Germline assignment: CDR1 SGHVS and CDR2 FNYEAQ.

The gene calls are TRBV27 and TRBJ2-7; 8 nucleotides match TRBD1. Germline trimming cut 6 bases from V and 5 bases from J; bases unmatched to any gene: 12. The CDR3 covers 15 residues. Germline values: CDR1 MNHEY, CDR2 SMNVEV (reference sequence). Written as DNA, the CDR3 is TGTGCCAGCAGACCCATAGACAGGGGAAACCACGAGCAGTACTTC. Translation gives CASRPIDRGNHEQYF.

The rearrangement links TRBV6-6 to TRBJ2-2, with D perhaps TRBD1 (5 bases). The germline V gene has CDR1 MNHNY and CDR2 SVGAGI (reference sequence). The CDR3 has 15 amino acids. V was pared by 4 bases and J by 2 bases, with 11 bases between. CDR3 sequence reads: CASSFEGVNTGELFF. Here the CDR3 DNA reads TGTGCCAGCAGTTTTGAAGGGGTTAACACCGGGGAGCTGTTTTTT.

J is TRBJ2-5 and V is TRBV5-4; D not resolved. The CDR3 is 13 amino acids. The germline V gene has CDR1 SGHNT and CDR2 YYREEE (reference sequence). V was clipped by 4 bases and J by 1 base, with 8 bases between them. In DNA form, the CDR3 reads TGTGCCAGCAGCCTCCCGTCCCAAGAGACCCAGTACTTC. Its protein is CASSLPSQETQYF.

V usage is TRBV7-8 and J usage is TRBJ1-2; tentative D call: TRBD1 (6 bases). The V end lost 5 bases, the J end lost 2 bases, and 15 bases lay between the germline ends. This CDR3 comprises 15 residues. Germline CDR1 and CDR2: SGHVS and FQNEAQ. DNA for the CDR3: TGTGCCAGCAGCAGTGAAGGGGGGGCAAACTATGGCTACACCTTC. It translates to CASSSEGGANYGYTF.

This chain connects TRBV7-2 to TRBJ1-5, with 10 bases matching TRBD1. The CDR3 consists of 15 residues. The V gene end was trimmed by 5 bases and the J gene end by 7 bases; junction bases not matched to a gene: 8. Per the germline V gene, CDR1 is SGHTA and CDR2 is FQGNSA. Here the CDR3 reads CASSPQTGGGQPQHF. The CDR3, as DNA: TGTGCCAGCAGCCCTCAGACAGGGGGCGGGCAGCCCCAGCATTTT.

CDR3 residues: CASRPLKGSGYSNQPQHF. CDR3 nucleotide sequence: TGTGCCAGCCGACCTCTTAAGGGGTCAGGGTATAGCAATCAGCCCCAGCATTTT. The chain has TRBV28 and TRBJ1-5, with D perhaps matching TRBD1 (5 bases). Trimming took off 8 bases at V and 0 bases at J, with 23 bases between the two ends. Germline lookup yields CDR1 MDHEN and CDR2 SYDVKM. This CDR3 contains 18 residues.

This chain connects TRBV7-8 to TRBJ1-4; D might be TRBD1 (5 bases). CDR3 size: 15 residues. Germline V lookup: CDR1 SGHVS, CDR2 FQNEAQ. V was trimmed by 4 bases and J by 4 bases, leaving 13 bases between them. The CDR3 nucleotides are TGTGCCAGCAGCTCTCGCCGACAGATTAATGAAAAACTGTTTTTT. Protein product: CASSSRRQINEKLFF. The full variable domain, rest sourced from reference TRBV7-8 and TRBJ1-4, is GAGVSQSPRYKVAKRGQDVALRCDPISGHVSLFWYQQALGQGPEFLTYFQNEAQLDKSGLPSDRFFAERPEGSVSTLKIQRTQQEDSAVYLCASSSRRQINEKLFFGSGTQLSVL.

The chain links TRBV5-3 to TRBJ1-3, with D perhaps TRBD1 (5 bases). TRBV5-3 qualifies as an ORF whose function is uncertain. This CDR3 contains 16 residues. V gave up 0 bases and J gave up 0 bases, with 10 bases separating them. For the CDR3, the DNA is TGTGCCAGAAGCTTGGTTTTAGGGGTCTCTGGAAACACCATATATTTT. It translates to CARSLVLGVSGNTIYF.

The chain has TRBV2 and TRBJ2-2; the D gene is possibly TRBD1 (6 bases). Trimming stripped 10 bases from V and 4 bases from J, with 16 bases between. The CDR3 has 14 residues. The V gene's germline CDR1 is SNHLY and CDR2 FYNNEI. The CDR3 DNA follows: TGTGCCATCCTGGGGGCCCCCAGCACCGGGGAGCTGTTTTTT. Translated: CAILGAPSTGELFF.

The chain has TRBV14 and TRBJ2-1; D gene ambiguous. Germline loops: CDR1 SGHDN, CDR2 FVKESK. V lost 0 bases to trimming and J lost 3 bases, with 9 bases between them. This CDR3 contains 15 residues. The CDR3 sequence is CASSQDLASYNEQFF. The CDR3 DNA reads as TGTGCCAGCAGCCAAGATTTGGCTAGCTACAATGAGCAGTTCTTC.

The V gene is TRBV18, the J gene TRBJ1-1, with 9 bases identical to TRBD1. The germline CDR1 and CDR2 sequences are KGHSH and LQKENI. The CDR3 sequence is 16 residues long. J gave up 1 base and V 2 bases, and 5 bases lay outside the gene matches. CDR3 residues: CASSPGTGMQNTEAFF. For the CDR3, the DNA is TGTGCCAGCTCACCAGGGACAGGGATGCAGAACACTGAAGCTTTCTTT.

The CDR3 region has the DNA TGTGCCAGCTCACCACCGCGGTGGCAGACGAACACCGGGGAGCTGTTTTTT. Translated: CASSPPRWQTNTGELFF. The rearrangement joins TRBV18 to TRBJ2-2; unclear D gene. The CDR3 extends over 17 amino acids. V dropped 0 bases and J dropped 0 bases, with 11 bases sitting between them. Per the germline V gene, CDR1 is KGHSH and CDR2 is LQKENI.

The CDR3 coding sequence is TGTGCCAGCAGCGTAGAGGCGGGAGGGCAGACAGATACGCAGTATTTT. Translated: CASSVEAGGQTDTQYF. V gene TRBV9 combines with J gene TRBJ2-3; 9 positions match TRBD2. Germline trimming cut 0 bases from V and 3 bases from J; bases unmatched to any gene: 5. CDR1 is SGDLS and CDR2 is YYNGEE in the germline V gene. There are 16 residues in the CDR3.

This chain connects TRBV18 to TRBJ2-2, with TRBD1 matching 9 bases. The CDR3 totals 16 residues. Looked up from germline, CDR1 is KGHSH and CDR2 is LQKENI. V lost 0 bases and J lost 6; bases outside the gene matches: 5. CDR3 protein: CASSPPGQGLAGELFF. The CDR3, as DNA: TGTGCCAGCTCACCACCCGGACAGGGGTTGGCCGGGGAGCTGTTTTTT.

In DNA form, the CDR3 reads TGTGCCAGCAGTTTTTCGTCCCAGGGGAACACTGAAGCTTTCTTT. Amino acid sequence: CASSFSSQGNTEAFF. The chain recombines TRBV27 with TRBJ1-1; a possible D gene is TRBD1 (5 bases). The CDR3 consists of 15 residues. Germline V gene lookup returns CDR1 MNHEY and CDR2 SMNVEV (reference sequence). Trimming took 3 bases from V and 1 from J, leaving 12 bases between them.

The chain has TRBV5-4 and TRBJ1-2; possibly TRBD1 for D (6 bases). Germline CDR1 and CDR2: SGHNT and YYREEE (reference sequence). V was shortened by 4 bases and J by 2 bases, with 9 bases between the two germline ends. This CDR3 has 13 residues. In DNA form, the CDR3 reads TGTGCCAGCAGCCCACAGGGAAACTATGGCTACACCTTC. Translating it yields CASSPQGNYGYTF. Supplemented by reference TRBV5-4 and TRBJ1-2, the full variable domain reads ETGVTQSPTHLIKTRGQQVTLRCSSQSGHNTVSWYQQALGQGPQFIFQYYREEENGRGNFPPRFSGLQFPNYSSELNVNALELDDSALYLCASSPQGNYGYTFGSGTRLTVV.

This rearrangement joins TRBV19 to TRBJ1-5; TRBD1 aligns across 9 bases. Germline CDR1 reads LNHDA; CDR2 reads SQIVND (reference sequence). The V gene end was trimmed by 10 bases and the J gene end by 6 bases; junction bases not matched to a gene: 7. CDR3 length: 13 residues. This chain's CDR3 is CATSGTGIQPQHF. The CDR3 DNA reads as TGTGCCACTTCCGGGACAGGGATTCAGCCCCAGCATTTT.

The genes are TRBV5-1 and TRBJ1-1, with D maybe TRBD1 (6 bases). Germline values: CDR1 SGHRS, CDR2 YFSETQ. V was clipped by 4 bases and J by 1 base, with 11 bases between them. The CDR3 has 14 amino acids. CDR3 in amino acids: CASSPQGRNTEAFF. DNA for the CDR3: TGCGCCAGCAGCCCACAGGGTAGGAACACTGAAGCTTTCTTT. Variable domain in full (rest from reference TRBV5-1 and TRBJ1-1): KAGVTQTPRYLIKTRGQQVTLSCSPISGHRSVSWYQQTPGQGLQFLFEYFSETQRNKGNFPGRFSGRQFSNSRSEMNVSTLELGDSALYLCASSPQGRNTEAFFGQGTRLTVV.

The gene calls are TRBV10-3 and TRBJ1-1; perhaps TRBD1 as D (5 bases). CDR1 and CDR2 (germline): ENHRY, SYGVKD. This CDR3 is 14 amino acids long. V was pared by 2 bases and J by 4 bases, with 11 bases between. The CDR3: CAISEPGGATEAFF. CDR3 nucleotide sequence: TGTGCCATCAGTGAGCCCGGCGGGGCCACTGAAGCTTTCTTT.

CDR3 DNA sequence: TGTGCCAGCAGCTTCCGGACAGGGGGGTCCGAGCAGTACTTC. This translates into CASSFRTGGSEQYF. The chain is built from TRBV5-6 and TRBJ2-7; 10 bases align to TRBD1. Per the germline V gene, CDR1 is SGHDT and CDR2 is YYEEEE. Trimming took 2 bases from V and 6 from J; bases not matched to a gene: 5. This CDR3 is built from 14 residues.

The rearrangement uses TRBV5-1 and TRBJ2-7; D ambiguous. Germline CDR1 and CDR2: SGHRS and YFSETQ. The V end lost 0 bases, the J end lost 3 bases, and 13 bases lay between the germline ends. The CDR3 is 15 amino acids. The CDR3 DNA sequence: TGCGCCAGCAGCTTGGAAGGTGGCGGTATCTACGAGCAGTACTTC. As protein: CASSLEGGGIYEQYF. Using reference TRBV5-1 and TRBJ2-7 for the parts outside the CDR3, the full variable domain is KAGVTQTPRYLIKTRGQQVTLSCSPISGHRSVSWYQQTPGQGLQFLFEYFSETQRNKGNFPGRFSGRQFSNSRSEMNVSTLELGDSALYLCASSLEGGGIYEQYFGPGTRLTVT.

In the case of this clone: This sample includes further DNA sequences coding for the same CDR3. The chain recombines TRBV5-1 with TRBJ2-7; D remains unclear. Trimming stripped 0 bases from V and 6 bases from J, with 10 bases between. Germline CDR1 reads SGHRS; CDR2 reads YFSETQ. The CDR3 length is 13 residues. CDR3 sequence: CASSLGTGREQYF. Here the CDR3 DNA reads TGCGCCAGCAGCTTGGGCACGGGTCGCGAGCAGTACTTC.

The chain recombines TRBV18 with TRBJ1-1; 8 bases align to TRBD1. The CDR3 is 14 residues long. V lost 3 bases, J lost 2 bases, and 2 bases stayed unmatched. Germline V gene data show CDR1 as KGHSH and CDR2 as LQKENI. The CDR3 sequence is CASSPGQDNTEAFF. CDR3 in DNA: TGTGCCAGCTCACCGGGACAGGATAACACTGAAGCTTTCTTT.

This chain connects TRBV12-5 to TRBJ2-5, with 9 bases matching TRBD2. The CDR3 runs 16 residues. V dropped 1 base and J dropped 2; count of bases not matched to a gene: 5. CDR1 LGHNT and CDR2 FRNRAP come from the germline V gene. CDR3 sequence reads: CASGLDLAGTQETQYF. In DNA form, the CDR3 reads TGTGCTAGTGGTTTGGATCTAGCGGGGACGCAAGAGACCCAGTACTTC.

The V and J genes are TRBV6-6 and TRBJ2-1; D call uncertain. Germline V gene sequence: CDR1 MNHNY, CDR2 SVGAGI (reference sequence). V lost 8 bases and J 2 bases, leaving 13 bases between the germline ends. CDR3 size: 14 residues. The CDR3 DNA follows: TGTGCCAGCCTAAGCCCGCTAACCTACAATGAGCAGTTCTTC. It is translated as CASLSPLTYNEQFF.

The chain links TRBV18 to TRBJ2-7, with D possibly TRBD1 on 6 matching bases. Deletions cut 6 bases from V and 2 bases from J, with 11 bases between. There are 13 residues in the CDR3. CDR1 is KGHSH and CDR2 is LQKENI in the germline V gene. CDR3: CASSTGTTYEQYF. The DNA for the CDR3 is TGTGCCAGCTCGACCGGGACAACCTACGAGCAGTACTTC.